The subject of this entry is one T cell receptor (beta chain). Its target antigen remains unknown. Base-call qualities are not available, and no considerably larger clone is one nucleotide away. This sample is drawn from a study of CD8 T cells in ankylosing spondylitis (dated by TCRdb to about 2017). Describing the broader study: The study set out to find disease-linked TCR variants by profiling T cell receptor beta repertoires in ankylosing spondylitis patients and healthy donors. In total, the full study cohort was made up of over a hundred healthy donors and approximately 27 ankylosing spondylitis patients. Samples of peripheral blood were taken, and for ankylosing spondylitis patients, synovial fluid was collected as well.

The instrument given in TCRdb is Illumina HiSeq 2500. Quantitative 5'-RACE with molecular barcodes was the method used to prepare the TCR beta libraries. In the authors' own workflow: Disease-linked TCR variants were identified with a new computational method built on a probabilistic model of VDJ rearrangement. Using fastp at Q25 and MiXCR, TCRdb reprocessed the public reads and kept productive beta chains. Entries are consolidated by CDR3 protein sequence, retaining the most common genes and DNA. What appears here as the V and J calls and clone size reflects TCRdb's work, not the paper's. The sample profile shows around 330,000 distinct CDR3 sequences; about 9.9% of them were found once. The ten largest clones capture roughly 9.2% of the sample. Paper-wide results and their limitations: Some TCR beta motif variants had previously been reported in synovial fluid and blood of reactive arthritis patients, which suggested common disease-initiation mechanisms. The disease-linked clones had a CD8+ phenotype and were found at relatively low frequencies in peripheral blood. Blood from ankylosing spondylitis patients appeared to be characterized by a TCR beta motif composed of about 8 highly homologous amino acid variants. Significant enrichment of the disease-linked clones was reported in matched synovial fluid samples from ankylosing spondylitis patients.

Germline trimming amounts to 3 bases on V and 4 bases on J, with 14 as the count of junction bases outside the gene matches. Inclusive of the bounding cysteine and phenylalanine, the CDR3 is 17 residues long. The retained sequence is limited to the CDR3, 51 bases, with the frame set at the first base. Taken from the germline V gene (reference sequence), the CDR1 and CDR2 loops are DFQATT and SNEGSKA. The sample consisted of blood, either unsorted or a sorted T cell fraction (not recorded which). The V gene is TRBV20-1 and the J gene is TRBJ2-5; TRBD2 lines up with 10 middle nucleotides. This sequence originates from a female donor with ankylosing spondylitis or in good health (not recorded which). The CDR3 here reads CSASKAGGPSTLETQYF. The nucleotides read TGCAGTGCTAGCAAAGCGGGGGGGCCTTCTACATTAGAGACCCAGTACTTC.